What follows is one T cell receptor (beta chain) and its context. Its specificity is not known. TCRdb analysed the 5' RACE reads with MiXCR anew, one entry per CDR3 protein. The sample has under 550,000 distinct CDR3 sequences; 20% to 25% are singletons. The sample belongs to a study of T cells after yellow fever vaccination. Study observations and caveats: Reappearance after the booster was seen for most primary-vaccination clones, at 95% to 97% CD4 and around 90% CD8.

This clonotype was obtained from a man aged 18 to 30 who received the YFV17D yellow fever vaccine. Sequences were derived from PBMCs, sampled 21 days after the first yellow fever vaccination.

This CDR3 is CASSPPQGPNTGELFF. As DNA, the CDR3 is TGTGCCAGCTCACCACCTCAGGGACCGAACACCGGGGAGCTGTTTTTT. The rearrangement links TRBV18 to TRBJ2-2, with D possibly called TRBD1 or TRBD2 (5 bases each). Trimming cost V 0 bases and J 0 bases, with 8 bases left between them. CDR1 is KGHSH and CDR2 is LQKENI in the germline V gene. The CDR3 extends over 16 amino acids.